The 19 T cell receptor beta chains in this list originate from one sample, sequenced in a study of Graves' ophthalmopathy and Graves' hyperthyroidism. RNA transcripts provided the template for amplifying TCR beta CDR3 regions. The library came from an HTBI-primed first-round RT-PCR and a second-round multiplex PCR. TCRdb ran MiXCR on the multiplex PCR reads and lists one entry per CDR3 protein. Seen here are about 480,000 distinct CDR3 sequences, approximately 14% observed once, and the top ten hold around 9.8%. Material for sequencing was blood. These receptors all stem from a woman aged 25 to 39 with Graves' ophthalmopathy.

This clonotype was observed many times. This chain joins TRBV28 and TRBJ2-2, with no clear D. Trimming took off 5 bases at V and 3 bases at J, with 7 bases between the two ends. From germline, CDR1 is MDHEN and CDR2 SYDVKM. CDR3 length: 13 amino acids. CDR3 bases: TGTGCCAGCAGTCCTGTGGACACCGGGGAGCTGTTTTTT. It specifies CASSPVDTGELFF.

This clonotype showed up many times. The chain uses TRBV6-5 and TRBJ2-2, with a tentative D call TRBD1 (6 bases). In germline, CDR1 is MNHEY, CDR2 SVGAGI. V dropped 1 base and J dropped 1 base, with 7 bases sitting between them. CDR3 length equals 15 residues. The CDR3: CASSYWTENTGELFF. CDR3 in DNA: TGTGCCAGCAGTTACTGGACAGAGAACACCGGGGAGCTGTTTTTT.

This clonotype was counted ten times or more. The chain combines TRBV6-1 with TRBJ1-5, with TRBD1 matching 7 bases. Germline V gives CDR1 MNHNS, CDR2 SASEGT. CDR3 length: 16 residues. Trimming removed 5 bases from V and 0 bases from J; junction bases left unmatched: 7. CDR3 nucleotides: TGTGCCAGCAGTCGCGGGACAGAGATTAGCAATCAGCCCCAGCATTTT. Protein sequence: CASSRGTEISNQPQHF.

This clonotype was detected ten times or more. V and J are TRBV20-1 and TRBJ2-7; 9 nucleotides match TRBD1. V lost 1 base to trimming and J lost 5 bases; unmatched junction nucleotides: 3. CDR1 is DFQATT and CDR2 is SNEGSKA in the germline V gene (reference sequence). The CDR3 is made up of 13 amino acids. The CDR3 spells CSARGGQGNEQYF. DNA of the CDR3: TGCAGTGCTAGAGGGGGACAGGGTAACGAGCAGTACTTC.

V is TRBV4-2 and J is TRBJ1-6, with 8 nucleotides matching TRBD1. CDR1 LGHNA and CDR2 YNFKEQ come from the germline V gene. J was trimmed by 9 bases and V by 2 bases; bases with no gene match: 6. The CDR3 consists of 15 residues. Here the CDR3 DNA reads TGTGCCAGCAGCCAAACGGACAGGGTTACTTCACCCCTCCACTTT. This codes for CASSQTDRVTSPLHF.

The sample holds many counts of this clonotype. The V call is TRBV12-5, the J call TRBJ2-7, with 9 nucleotides matching TRBD1. CDR1 is LGHNT and CDR2 is FRNRAP in the germline V gene. The CDR3 loop spans 14 amino acids. The V segment lost 5 bases and the J segment 4 bases; nucleotides outside the gene matches: 6. Written as DNA, the CDR3 is TGTGCTAGTGGTACCGGGACAGGGCCTTACGAGCAGTACTTC. Translation: CASGTGTGPYEQYF.

This clonotype was seen at least ten times. The chain employs TRBV20-1 and TRBJ2-2; TRBD2 matches at 10 bases. V lost 6 bases, J lost 5 bases, and 9 bases stayed unmatched. The CDR3 totals 15 residues. Germline-derived CDR1 and CDR2 are DFQATT and SNEGSKA (reference sequence). For the CDR3, the DNA is TGCAGTGCCTCAAGCGGGAGGGCATTGACCGGGGAGCTGTTTTTT. Its protein is CSASSGRALTGELFF.

This clonotype was found many times. This sequence joins TRBV6-1 and TRBJ2-3; TRBD2 might be the D (6 bases). CDR3 length: 16 residues. Trimming removed 3 bases from V and 1 base from J, with 14 bases in between. Germline CDR1 MNHNS, CDR2 SASEGT. CDR3 residues: CASSEVVADGTDTQYF. CDR3 sequence (DNA): TGTGCCAGCAGTGAGGTGGTAGCGGATGGCACAGATACGCAGTATTTT.

This clonotype came up a few times. The V and J genes are TRBV12-3 or TRBV12-4 and TRBJ1-6; 8 bases are a match to TRBD1. CDR3 length: 20 amino acids. V lost 0 bases, J lost 0 bases, and 10 bases stayed unmatched. CDR3 loop: CASSLAIGQGVGSYNSPLHF. CDR3 in DNA: TGTGCCAGCAGTTTAGCCATCGGACAGGGTGTAGGCTCCTATAATTCACCCCTCCACTTT.

Many counts were recorded for this clonotype. The chain joins TRBV11-2 to TRBJ1-5; possible D gene TRBD1, 5 bases. Trimming removed 5 bases at V and 4 bases at J, with 9 bases between. The CDR3 is 13 residues long. The germline V gene has CDR1 SGHAT and CDR2 FQNNGV. CDR3 amino acids: CASSGEGNQPQHF. In DNA form, the CDR3 reads TGTGCCAGCAGCGGCGAGGGGAATCAGCCCCAGCATTTT.

This clonotype was counted at least ten times. This chain uses TRBV12-3 or TRBV12-4 with TRBJ2-7, with TRBD2 identical over 7 bases. The CDR3 loop spans 15 amino acids. Trimming removed 4 bases from V and 5 bases from J; junction bases left unmatched: 11. CDR3 bases: TGTGCCAGCAGTTCGAGCCGGGAGGCGCGAAACGAGCAGTACTTC. As protein: CASSSSREARNEQYF.

As to this clonotype: This may be a read error, as it is one base from a much larger clone. The CDR3 does not end in the conserved phenylalanine or tryptophan, so this is likely a read error. J is TRBJ1-5 and V is TRBV7-2; 11 nucleotides agree with TRBD1. V shed 5 bases and J 6 bases; nucleotides not matched to a gene: 6. Germline assignment: CDR1 SGHTA and CDR2 FQGNSA. This CDR3 has 15 amino acids. CDR3 coding DNA: TGTGCCAGCAGCCTGGACAGGGGGCATGGTCAGCCCCAGCATTTG. It is translated as CASSLDRGHGQPQHL.

This clonotype was seen many times. For the CDR3, the DNA is TGTGCTAGTGGTACCCCGGCGGCTAGGTCGGGAGAGACCCAGTACTTC. Its protein product is CASGTPAARSGETQYF. The chain recombines TRBV12-5 with TRBJ2-5; D is ambiguous. The CDR3 has 16 residues. Germline CDR1 is LGHNT and CDR2 is FRNRAP. V was shortened by 5 bases and J by 4 bases, with 20 bases between the two germline ends.

This clonotype was detected ten times or more. The chain has TRBV11-1 and TRBJ1-6, with D possibly being TRBD1 (5 bases). Trimming took 6 bases from V and 9 from J, leaving 12 bases between them. The CDR3 is made up of 13 amino acids. The germline CDR1 and CDR2 sequences are SGHAT and FQDESV (reference sequence). The chain's CDR3 is CASRLGVGSPLHF. In DNA form, the CDR3 reads TGTGCCAGCAGGCTGGGGGTTGGTTCACCCCTCCACTTT.

This clonotype was observed at least ten times. The CDR3 here is CASSLISWAAAGGPNTGELFF. In DNA form, the CDR3 reads TGTGCCAGCAGCTTGATATCCTGGGCAGCAGCGGGGGGGCCGAACACCGGGGAGCTGTTTTTT. The rearrangement links TRBV5-6 to TRBJ2-2; 10 bases match TRBD2. The germline CDR1 and CDR2 sequences are SGHDT and YYEEEE. J was trimmed by 0 bases and V by 1 base; bases with no gene match: 15. This CDR3 is 21 amino acids long.

This clonotype was seen at least ten times. This rearrangement joins TRBV6-2 or TRBV6-3 to TRBJ2-2; D might be TRBD2 (7 bases). Per germline, CDR1 MNHEY and CDR2 SVGEGT. Trimming cost V 5 bases and J 4 bases, with 17 bases left between them. This CDR3 is 16 amino acids long. The CDR3 DNA is TGTGCCAGCAGTGGTGGACTAGGCAGGGGCACCGGGGAGCTGTTTTTT. This gives the protein CASSGGLGRGTGELFF.

This clonotype was counted ten times or more. This chain joins TRBV7-3 and TRBJ2-6; 13 positions match TRBD2. The CDR3 covers 17 residues. With V trimmed by 5 bases and J by 2 bases, 3 bases remained unmatched. Germline V CDR1 and CDR2: SGHTA, FQGTGA. The CDR3 sequence is CASSPGLAGAGANVLTF. The CDR3, as DNA: TGTGCCAGCAGCCCTGGACTAGCGGGAGCTGGGGCCAACGTCCTGACTTTC.

This clonotype was observed at least ten times. The chain couples TRBV27 to TRBJ1-1; TRBD1 is a possible D gene (6 bases). In germline, CDR1 is MNHEY, CDR2 SMNVEV (reference sequence). Trimming pared 0 bases from V and 8 bases from J, leaving 13 bases between. There are 14 residues in the CDR3. The CDR3 DNA reads as TGTGCCAGCAGTTTATCCCATTCCGGGACAGAAGCTTTCTTT. Translation: CASSLSHSGTEAFF.

This clonotype was detected many times. The chain couples TRBV24-1 to TRBJ2-7; TRBD1 matches 8 bases. J gave up 2 bases and V 3 bases, and 8 bases lay outside the gene matches. This CDR3 spans 16 amino acids. Germline V CDR1 and CDR2: KGHDR, SFDVKD. The CDR3 coding sequence is TGTGCCACCAGTGATGGACAGGGTCAGTTCACCTACGAGCAGTACTTC. It specifies CATSDGQGQFTYEQYF.